The T cell receptor (beta chain) under discussion was sequenced for a study of T cells in Graves' hyperthyroidism and ophthalmopathy (dated by TCRdb to between 2019 and 2020). Turning to the overall study: Peripheral blood samples were taken at initial diagnosis, before any treatment was given. TCR V-J signatures able to tell the groups apart were searched for in a discovery cohort of about a hundred patients, of whom more than 40 had Graves' ophthalmopathy and around 57 had stable Graves' hyperthyroidism. Prospective prediction of ophthalmopathy was tested in an independent validation cohort of under 20 hyperthyroidism patients and 15 to 17 patients who later progressed to ophthalmopathy. The 95 to 100 discovery patients were randomly divided into training and test sets at a 7:3 ratio. Thyroid tissue and blood T-cell repertoires from roughly six Graves' hyperthyroidism patients were also compared in the study. Following sampling, methimazole starting at 30 mg daily was given to hyperthyroidism patients, and high-dose intravenous methylprednisolone was given to ophthalmopathy patients. According to the paper, TCR Vbeta CDR3 sequencing was carried out on 120 to 150 peripheral blood samples, which came from over 40 ophthalmopathy, 70 to 80 hyperthyroidism and some 17 progressor patients.

Overall results and qualifications from the work: Sample size was not statistically predetermined, and investigators were not blinded to group allocation. During validation, the model predicted progression to ophthalmopathy a median of approximately six months ahead of onset, with approximately 70% sensitivity and about 75% specificity. A 13 V-J signature model separated ophthalmopathy from stable hyperthyroidism, with 87.88% sensitivity and roughly 81% specificity in cross-validation and 80%/75% in testing. Most expanded thyroid clonotypes (frequency above 0.001) were also detected in blood, suggesting blood repertoires may reflect thyroid immune responses.

Ophthalmopathy patients had moderately to severely active disease, Clinical Activity Score of at least 3, NOSPECS grade of at least 4, and duration under 3 months. Exclusion was applied to patients with uncontrolled infections, other autoimmune diseases, pregnancy or lactation. Diagnoses were based on clinical symptoms, serum thyroxine and TRAb, thyroid ultrasound and orbital computed tomography. Ficoll-Paque density gradient centrifugation was used to isolate PBMCs from around 10 ml of fresh peripheral blood. Total RNA was extracted with Trizol reagent, and quality was checked on an Agilent 2100 Bioanalyzer. Amplification of TCR beta CDR3 regions was carried out from RNA transcripts. The TCR CDR3 was subjected to a first round of RT-PCR using the HTBI primer set and the Qiagen OneStep RT-PCR kit. Libraries were constructed in a second round of multiplex PCR, after which size selection and purification were carried out. Sequencing of the libraries was done on an Illumina HiSeq2000 using paired-end 100 bp reads. The published analysis was carried out like this. Raw data were processed with SOAPnuke, discarding reads with adapters, uncalled bases, mean Phred below 15, or no exact constant-primer or identifier match. COPE v1.2.5 was used to merge high-quality paired reads, and clonotypes were defined as unique nucleotide sequences. MiTCR v1.1 was used to align clonotypes to the IMGT TRBV, TRBD and TRBJ reference segments. The analysis was restricted to V-J combinations with a frequency above 0.0001, which together covered approximately 99% of the repertoires. The TCS score was defined as F50 (clonal expansion) divided by E x V (chaos), with BLOSUM62-based TCRdist calculated between CDR3 peptides within each V-J. Welch's t-statistics and random forest reduced 500 to 550 V-J features to some 14, which were used in a naive Bayes classifier (R e1071). TCRdb cleaned the public reads at Q25 with fastp, built clones with MiXCR and kept in-frame beta chains. Rows with a matching CDR3 protein are joined into one entry that keeps the most common DNA and genes. TCRdb assigned the V and J calls; the authors' analysis was not used. Counted in this sample were around 360,000 distinct CDR3 sequences; around 15% of them appeared once. The ten top clones hold approximately 20% of the sample.

This clonotype was detected only a few times. This clone's antigen is unknown. Base qualities were left out, and no much larger clone turns up one base away. CDR1 and CDR2, looked up from the germline V gene, are SQVTM and ANQGSEA. Deletion took 2 bases off V and 0 bases off J, with a span of 12 bases between the germline ends. The CDR3, cysteine through phenylalanine, is 15 amino acids long. Only the CDR3 part of the read is kept: 45 bases, read in frame from the first base. The source is a woman between 55 and 75 years old with Graves' ophthalmopathy. The sequenced material came from blood. The chain uses TRBV29-1 and TRBJ2-3, with a weak D call of TRBD2 (5 bases match). The CDR3 reads as follows: CSVETDGGSTDTQYF. The sequenced DNA is TGCAGCGTTGAAACCGATGGCGGGAGCACAGATACGCAGTATTTT.